The 17 T cell receptor beta chains in this list originate from one sample, sequenced in a study of blood T cell repertoires in COVID-19. Method: immunoSEQ multiplex PCR; TCRdb's copy keeps in-frame clones and lacks some. The sample includes roughly 140,000 clones, roughly four fifths of them seen just once. Sequencing was carried out using peripheral blood. These receptor sequences come from a human donor in a cohort sampled during active COVID-19.

CDR3: CASRGIQGAFQHF. The CDR3 nucleotides are TGTGCCAGCAGAGGGATTCAGGGGGCGTTCCAGCATTTT. The J gene is TRBJ1-5, the V gene TRBV2; 8 bases match TRBD1. Per germline, CDR1 SNHLY and CDR2 FYNNEI. This CDR3 has 13 amino acids. After removal of 6 bases from V and 12 bases from J, the junction contained 10 bases not matched to a gene.

The V gene is TRBV7-8, the J gene TRBJ1-6; no reliable D call. CDR1 is SGHVS and CDR2 is FQNEAQ in the germline V gene. The CDR3 is 17 residues long. Trimming left V 2 bases short and J 0 bases short, with 11 bases between. CDR3 nucleotides: TGTGCCAGCAGCTTAATCACAATTAACTCCTATAATTCACCCCTCCACTTT. This gives the protein CASSLITINSYNSPLHF.

J is TRBJ2-1 and V is TRBV11-1; TRBD2 is a possible D gene (5 bases). From germline, CDR1 is SGHAT and CDR2 FQDESV (reference sequence). The CDR3 spans 16 residues. Trimming removed 6 bases at V and 1 base at J, with 16 bases between. CDR3 coding DNA: TGTGCCAGCAGTAGCGCGGCTACCATATCCTACAATGAGCAGTTCTTC. Encoded protein: CASSSAATISYNEQFF.

A few counts support this clone. The gene calls are TRBV5-4 and TRBJ2-1; a possible D gene is TRBD1 (5 bases). This CDR3 region has 14 residues. Trimming cost V 3 bases and J 0 bases, with 7 bases left between them. The germline V gene has CDR1 SGHNT and CDR2 YYREEE (reference sequence). In nucleotides, the CDR3 is TGTGCCAGCAGCTCGACAGTCTCCTACAATGAGCAGTTCTTC. Its translation is CASSSTVSYNEQFF.

This clone was seen more than once but under ten times. This CDR3 is also generated by other DNA sequences in the sample. This chain uses TRBV2 with TRBJ1-1; a possible D gene is TRBD1 (6 bases). The CDR3 totals 12 residues. The V end was cut by 6 bases, the J end by 1 base, with 6 bases between. Germline V CDR1 and CDR2: SNHLY, FYNNEI. This CDR3 is CASRTGNTEAFF. In DNA, the CDR3 is TGTGCCAGCAGGACAGGGAACACTGAAGCTTTCTTT.

The chain carries TRBV7-9 and TRBJ2-1; 12 bases fit TRBD2. Germline CDR1 is SEHNR and CDR2 is FQNEAQ (reference sequence). The CDR3 consists of 14 residues. Trimming at V came to 5 bases and at J to 10 bases, leaving 6 bases not matched to a gene. In DNA form, the CDR3 reads TGTGCCAGCAGCGCCGTTGGACTAGCGGGAGAGCAGTTCTTC. Translating gives CASSAVGLAGEQFF.

The chain joins TRBV12-3 or TRBV12-4 to TRBJ1-1; D is ambiguous. The CDR3 has 13 amino acids. Trimming cost V 6 bases and J 0 bases, with 8 bases left between them. Here the CDR3 DNA reads TGTGCCAGCAGCAACCCAGTGAACACTGAAGCTTTCTTT. Translation gives CASSNPVNTEAFF.

The rearrangement joins TRBV7-2 to TRBJ2-7; 9 bases align to TRBD1. With 2 bases clipped from V and 4 bases from J, the junction kept 6 bases outside the gene matches. Looked up from germline, CDR1 is SGHTA and CDR2 is FQGNSA. The CDR3 totals 15 residues. Here the CDR3 DNA reads TGTGCCAGCAGCTTAAGGGGGACAGGGCCATACGAGCAGTACTTC. Translated, it gives CASSLRGTGPYEQYF. Full variable domain (outside the CDR3, taken from reference TRBV7-2 and TRBJ2-7): GAGVSQSPSNKVTEKGKDVELRCDPISGHTALYWYRQSLGQGLEFLIYFQGNSAPDKSGLPSDRFSAERTGGSVSTLTIQRTQQEDSAVYLCASSLRGTGPYEQYFGPGTRLTVT.

The chain uses TRBV19 and TRBJ1-1; D unclear. The CDR3 is 12 residues long. Germline loops: CDR1 LNHDA, CDR2 SQIVND (reference sequence). V lost 3 bases to trimming and J lost 7 bases, with 9 bases between them. The CDR3 protein is CASSIPRGEAFF. In nucleotides, the CDR3 is TGTGCCAGTAGTATCCCCCGGGGTGAAGCTTTCTTT. Drawing the rest from reference TRBV19 and TRBJ1-1, the complete variable domain is DGGITQSPKYLFRKEGQNVTLSCEQNLNHDAMYWYRQDPGQGLRLIYYSQIVNDFQKGDIAEGYSVSREKKESFPLTVTSAQKNPTAFYLCASSIPRGEAFFGQGTRLTVV.

DNA of the CDR3: TGTGCCAGCAGGGTAGCGGGGGGCACCGGGGAGCTGTTTTTT. The encoded protein is CASRVAGGTGELFF. The V and J genes are TRBV6-5 and TRBJ2-2; 10 positions match TRBD2. V was clipped by 6 bases and J by 4 bases; unmatched bases: 2. The CDR3 sequence is 14 residues long. The germline gives CDR1 MNHEY, CDR2 SVGAGI.

The V call is TRBV29-1, the J call TRBJ2-7; TRBD1 matches 7 bases. The germline V gene encodes CDR1 SQVTM and CDR2 ANQGSEA. V lost 6 bases and J lost 3; bases outside the gene matches: 5. The CDR3 runs to 12 residues. CDR3 amino acids: CSVGQLGYEQYF. The CDR3, as DNA: TGCAGCGTGGGACAGCTAGGCTACGAGCAGTACTTC.

The genes are TRBV7-8 and TRBJ2-2; D gene ambiguous. CDR3 size: 14 residues. V was shortened by 5 bases and J by 2 bases, with 9 bases between the two germline ends. Germline loops: CDR1 SGHVS, CDR2 FQNEAQ. The CDR3: CASSRAVNTGELFF. The DNA for the CDR3 is TGTGCCAGCAGCCGGGCGGTCAACACCGGGGAGCTGTTTTTT.

CDR3 sequence reads: CASSSFSGQGGNEQFF. CDR3 coding DNA: TGTGCCAGCAGCTCTTTCTCGGGACAGGGGGGCAATGAGCAGTTCTTC. This sequence joins TRBV7-3 and TRBJ2-1, with 11 bases aligning to TRBD1. The CDR3 spans 16 residues. Germline CDR1 SGHTA, CDR2 FQGTGA. J was trimmed by 6 bases and V by 4 bases; bases with no gene match: 8.

The gene calls are TRBV12-5 and TRBJ1-1; D possibly corresponds to TRBD1 (5 bases). The CDR3 consists of 14 residues. The V and J ends lost 5 bases and 1 base respectively, with 11 bases between them. Germline CDR1 LGHNT, CDR2 FRNRAP. CDR3 sequence: CASGPDSPNTEAFF. The CDR3 bases are TGTGCTAGTGGTCCAGACAGCCCGAACACTGAAGCTTTCTTT. Full variable domain (missing parts from reference TRBV12-5 and TRBJ1-1): DARVTQTPRHKVTEMGQEVTMRCQPILGHNTVFWYRQTMMQGLELLAYFRNRAPLDDSGMPKDRFSAEMPDATLATLKIQPSEPRDSAVYFCASGPDSPNTEAFFGQGTRLTVV.

The chain has TRBV6-2 or TRBV6-3 and TRBJ1-5; D unclear. The CDR3 contains 14 residues. Germline loops: CDR1 MNHEY, CDR2 SVGEGT. The V end was cut by 5 bases, the J end by 0 bases, with 8 bases between. The CDR3 sequence: CASSGRHSNQPQHF. For the CDR3, the DNA is TGTGCCAGCAGTGGCCGACATAGCAATCAGCCCCAGCATTTT.

CDR3 bases: TGTGCCAGCAGTTTAGCAGGTTATCAGCCCCAGCATTTT. Residues: CASSLAGYQPQHF. The chain is built from TRBV28 and TRBJ1-5; D call uncertain. With 2 bases removed from V and 5 bases from J, the gap between germline ends came to 7 bases. This CDR3 is 13 amino acids long. Germline-derived CDR1 and CDR2 are MDHEN and SYDVKM.

This chain uses TRBV6-5 with TRBJ1-1, with 11 bases identical to TRBD1. The J segment lost 6 bases and the V segment lost 4 bases, leaving 7 bases of the junction unmatched. Germline V gives CDR1 MNHEY, CDR2 SVGAGI. This CDR3 has 15 amino acids. CDR3 residues: CASSFRTGGASEAFF. In nucleotides, the CDR3 is TGTGCCAGCAGTTTCCGGACAGGGGGCGCCTCTGAAGCTTTCTTT.